This record concerns one TCR beta chain sequence. The antigen remains undetermined. The data are from a study of CXCR3-negative and CXCR3-positive naive CD8 T cells. Study-wide results and limits: Relative to memory CD8+ cells, whose diversity was much lower, both naive subsets had comparably high diversity.

The CDR3 runs 14 residues. Germline V CDR1 and CDR2: SEHNR, FQNEAQ (reference sequence). All TRB cDNA libraries came from 5' RACE performed with UMI labels. With the 5' RACE reads reprocessed, TCRdb shows one record per CDR3 protein and no DNA. Its listing shows 100,000 to 150,000 distinct CDR3 sequences. The chain is built from TRBV7-9 and TRBJ2-7. This clonotype originated in a human donor in good health. Some clones in this sample may be carry-over from other donors' samples. The sample was naive CXCR3- CD8+ T cells from blood. Subset in this sample: CD45RO-CCR7+CD27+CD95- naive CD8+ T cells lacking CXCR3 (TNR3-). CDR3 protein: CASSFAGRPYEQYF.